This entry features one T cell receptor (beta chain) sequence. Its binding antigen is unknown. Per-base quality was not reported, and no clone a single base away is much larger than it. Total RNA was extracted from unfractionated whole blood collected in Tempus Blood RNA tubes. Four or five healthy volunteers acted as controls for TCR sequencing and had blood drawn at day 0, 2 weeks and 6 weeks. V is reduced by 1 base and J by 0 bases, leaving a spacing of 16 bases between them. The CDR3, from cysteine to phenylalanine, totals 18 residues. The retained sequence is limited to the CDR3, 54 bases, with the frame set at the first base. CDR1 and CDR2, per the germline V gene, are SGHVS and FQNEAQ. The library was prepared using 5' RACE. TCRdb lists the instrument as Illumina MiSeq. During library preparation, unique molecular identifiers were attached to individual cDNA molecules so that TCRs could be counted in a quantitative, reproducible way. In the original analysis: The median number of TCRs per sample was 90,000 to 100,000, ranging from about 20,000 to 750,000. The Decombinator software suite was used to annotate the V, J and CDR3 of the TCR reads. Every sample was subsampled to the same number of TCRs (28,000) for the PS versus PT1 abundance plots. Expanded TCRs were defined as absent before sensitization and observed at least eight times at the 2-week time point. TCRdb cleaned the public reads at Q25 with fastp, built clones with MiXCR and kept in-frame beta chains. Rows are combined by CDR3 protein, so each entry shows the most common genes and DNA. What appears here as the V and J calls and clone size reflects TCRdb's work, not the paper's. Across this sample there are some 150,000 distinct CDR3 sequences, with around 4.4% seen only once. About 1.3% of the sample is in the top ten clones.

This entry comes from a study of human T cells and chemical hapten exposure (dated by TCRdb to the early 2020s). In the study overall: The libraries were sequenced as a pool, and the TCR yield per sample differed mostly because of small variations in library volumes within the pool. The study tracked peripheral blood TCR repertoire changes in vivo during primary and secondary sensitization to the hapten diphenylcyclopropenone (DPC) in alopecia patients. Both TCR alpha and TCR beta chains were sequenced from each blood RNA sample. The investigation overall reported the following: DPC sensitization did not change the number of TCRs with a frequency above 1 in 1000, and there was no evidence of changes in global repertoire structure. After repeated subsampling, the strength of the expansion versus patch-test correlation and the threshold at which it became significant changed.

The TCR comes from a female donor in good health. The chain links TRBV7-8 with TRBJ1-5, with TRBD1 tentatively as D gene (5 bases match). The DNA reads as follows: TGTGCCAGCAGCTTAGAGTGGGGGGGGGAATATAGCAATCAGCCCCAGCATTTT. This sequence encodes CASSLEWGGEYSNQPQHF.